This T cell receptor (beta chain) was recorded in a study of cytomegalovirus exposure and HLA in healthy donors. Study-wide results and caveats: TCR beta chain V- and J-gene trimming was linked, in a later analysis, to a missense variant in DCLRE1C.

In nominal health when sampled, donors likely had unrecorded immune exposures nonetheless. The V end lost 4 bases, the J end lost 1 base, and 14 bases lay between the germline ends. CDR1 SGHNT and CDR2 YYREEE come from the germline V gene (reference sequence). The CDR3 extends over 16 amino acids. For this clone: What it recognizes is unknown.

Primers included in the PCR were 60 Vbeta and 13 Jbeta primers. Repertoires were generated with immunoSEQ multiplex PCR, while TCRdb's copy carries only in-frame clones and drops some. Found here are around 97,000 clones, roughly a tenth of them singletons; the top ten hold roughly 4.7%. The sequenced sample was PBMCs. The rearrangement joins TRBV5-4 to TRBJ2-2; TRBD1 is a possible D gene (6 bases). This TCR came from a man aged 50 to 60 in good health and CMV-seropositive. Here the CDR3 reads CASSQRTAENTGELFF. The CDR3 nucleotides are TGTGCCAGCAGCCAGAGGACAGCAGAGAACACCGGGGAGCTGTTTTTT. The full variable domain, its missing parts supplied by reference TRBV5-4 and TRBJ2-2, is ETGVTQSPTHLIKTRGQQVTLRCSSQSGHNTVSWYQQALGQGPQFIFQYYREEENGRGNFPPRFSGLQFPNYSSELNVNALELDDSALYLCASSQRTAENTGELFFGEGSRLTVL.